These 15 T cell receptor beta chains share one sample of origin, sequenced in a study of T cell responses to AZD1222 COVID-19 vaccine. Clones were sequenced by immunoSEQ multiplex PCR, and TCRdb holds only the in-frame ones, with some missing. The sample yields more than 85,000 clones, about 89% seen once. The input for sequencing was peripheral blood, taken on day 0 of AZD1222 vaccination. The receptors were gathered from an adult in good health.

CDR3 sequence reads: CATSRGNYGYTF. The DNA for the CDR3 is TGTGCCACCAGCAGGGGTAACTATGGCTACACCTTC. This chain joins TRBV15 and TRBJ1-2; no reliable D call. Germline loops: CDR1 LNHNV, CDR2 YYDKDF (reference sequence). With 3 bases removed from V and 1 base from J, the gap between germline ends came to 3 bases. The CDR3 runs 12 residues.

The rearrangement links TRBV7-9 to TRBJ1-1; D gene unclear. CDR1 is SEHNR, CDR2 FQNEAQ, per germline (reference sequence). The CDR3 is made up of 10 amino acids. Trimming cost V 8 bases and J 6 bases, with 7 bases left between them. Written as DNA, the CDR3 is TGTGCCAGCCCCGGGGCTGAAGCTTTCTTT. This encodes CASPGAEAFF.

The rearrangement links TRBV20-1 to TRBJ1-2; TRBD1 might be the D (5 bases). This CDR3 spans 11 amino acids. The germline V gene encodes CDR1 DFQATT and CDR2 SNEGSKA (reference sequence). V shed 7 bases and J shed 4 bases, with 10 bases lying between them. The CDR3 here is CSGGGGYGYTF. CDR3 coding DNA: TGCAGTGGCGGGGGGGGCTATGGCTACACCTTC.

This rearrangement joins TRBV7-2 to TRBJ2-5, with D possibly being TRBD1 or TRBD2 (6 bases each). The CDR3 sequence is 14 residues long. Germline V gene lookup returns CDR1 SGHTA and CDR2 FQGNSA. The V gene lost 2 bases and the J gene lost 1 base, with 8 bases spanning the gap. Here the CDR3 reads CASSLRGRQETQYF. As DNA, the CDR3 is TGTGCCAGCAGCTTACGGGGGCGCCAAGAGACCCAGTACTTC.

The chain has TRBV9 and TRBJ1-1; tentatively, D is TRBD1 (5 bases). There are 12 residues in the CDR3. V was clipped by 0 bases and J by 8 bases, with 8 bases between them. Germline CDR1 SGDLS, CDR2 YYNGEE. The CDR3 loop is CASSVDGGEAFF. The DNA of the CDR3 is TGTGCCAGCAGCGTAGATGGGGGAGAAGCTTTCTTT.

This sequence joins TRBV18 and TRBJ2-5; TRBD2 matches 12 bases. Germline V gives CDR1 KGHSH, CDR2 LQKENI. The CDR3 contains 15 residues. J gave up 1 base and V 3 bases, and 0 bases lay outside the gene matches. The CDR3 spells CASSPGLAGQETQYF. The CDR3 nucleotides are TGTGCCAGCTCACCGGGACTAGCGGGCCAAGAGACCCAGTACTTC.

V usage is TRBV5-1 and J usage is TRBJ2-7; 11 bases are a match to TRBD2. After removal of 2 bases from V and 2 bases from J, the junction contained 9 bases not matched to a gene. Germline V lookup: CDR1 SGHRS, CDR2 YFSETQ. The CDR3 loop spans 17 amino acids. CDR3 sequence reads: CASSFGLAGYQPYEQYF. The DNA of the CDR3 is TGCGCCAGCAGCTTCGGACTAGCGGGTTACCAACCCTACGAGCAGTACTTC.

The CDR3 here is CASSPGQVTNEQYF. CDR3 DNA sequence: TGTGCCAGCTCCCCGGGACAGGTCACCAACGAGCAGTACTTC. The chain has TRBV18 and TRBJ2-7; 8 nucleotides match TRBD1. The V segment lost 6 bases and the J segment 5 bases; nucleotides outside the gene matches: 9. Per the germline V gene, CDR1 is KGHSH and CDR2 is LQKENI. The CDR3 length is 14 residues.

V is TRBV27 and J is TRBJ1-5; 8 bases agree with TRBD1. The CDR3 runs 14 residues. Unmatched junction bases numbered 5, after V lost 6 bases and J lost 4 bases. The germline CDR1 and CDR2 sequences are MNHEY and SMNVEV (reference sequence). The CDR3 is CASRATGGNQPQHF. The CDR3 DNA is TGTGCCAGCAGGGCTACAGGGGGAAATCAGCCCCAGCATTTT.

The V call is TRBV28, the J call TRBJ1-1, with no clear D. The CDR3 length is 10 residues. Per germline, CDR1 MDHEN and CDR2 SYDVKM. Trimming shortened V by 6 bases and J by 8 bases, and 7 bases separated the two germline ends. CDR3 sequence reads: CASRLQEAFF. The CDR3 bases are TGTGCCAGCAGGTTACAGGAAGCTTTCTTT.

This chain uses TRBV19 with TRBJ1-1, with D unclear. CDR1 and CDR2 (germline): LNHDA, SQIVND (reference sequence). V was trimmed by 3 bases and J by 3 bases, leaving 14 bases between them. The CDR3 contains 15 residues. DNA for the CDR3: TGTGCCAGTAGTATGGGGAGAAGGGCCCACACTGAAGCTTTCTTT. It encodes CASSMGRRAHTEAFF.

The chain combines TRBV7-9 with TRBJ1-2, with D perhaps TRBD1 (5 bases). The CDR3 has 18 amino acids. Germline-derived CDR1 and CDR2 are SEHNR and FQNEAQ (reference sequence). Trimming stripped 4 bases from V and 4 bases from J, with 25 bases between. The CDR3 sequence is CASSSYPDVGGWGYGYTF. The CDR3 coding sequence is TGTGCCAGCAGCTCCTACCCCGATGTCGGGGGGTGGGGCTATGGCTACACCTTC.

The chain couples TRBV18 to TRBJ2-1, with TRBD2 matching over 13 bases. From germline, CDR1 is KGHSH and CDR2 LQKENI. The CDR3 is made up of 19 amino acids. With V trimmed by 4 bases and J by 0 bases, 9 bases remained unmatched. CDR3 loop: CASSHRTSGGISSYNEQFF. In nucleotides, the CDR3 is TGTGCCAGCTCACACCGGACTAGCGGGGGTATAAGCTCCTACAATGAGCAGTTCTTC.

The V gene is TRBV27, the J gene TRBJ1-3, with TRBD1 as a possible D gene (5 bases). The germline CDR1 and CDR2 sequences are MNHEY and SMNVEV (reference sequence). The CDR3 loop spans 15 amino acids. V was cut by 10 bases and J by 0 bases, with 16 bases left in between. The CDR3 loop is CATSGRGGSGNTIYF. CDR3 nucleotides: TGTGCCACCTCCGGGAGGGGCGGCTCTGGAAACACCATATATTTT.

The rearrangement links TRBV19 to TRBJ2-7, with TRBD2 matching over 12 bases. CDR3 length: 15 residues. CDR1 and CDR2 (germline): LNHDA, SQIVND (reference sequence). V was clipped by 3 bases and J by 3 bases; unmatched bases: 3. CDR3 region: CASSIKLAGGYEQYF. In DNA, the CDR3 is TGTGCCAGTAGTATTAAACTAGCGGGGGGCTACGAGCAGTACTTC.